What follows are 11 T cell receptor beta chains derived from one specimen sequenced in a study of blood T cell repertoires in COVID-19. The data were produced by immunoSEQ multiplex PCR, yet TCRdb's version contains in-frame clones alone and is incomplete. In the table there are tens of thousands of clones, roughly nine tenths of which are singletons. Material for sequencing was peripheral blood. The receptors derive from a woman aged 55-69 years with COVID-19, enrolled during active disease.

The chain carries TRBV14 and TRBJ2-3; 7 nucleotides align to TRBD1. Germline CDR1 is SGHDN and CDR2 is FVKESK. The CDR3 is 15 residues long. V shed 4 bases, J shed 5 bases, and the junction held 9 bases outside the gene matches. This CDR3 reads CASSPTRGQEDTQYF. The CDR3 bases are TGTGCCAGCAGCCCGACGAGGGGGCAGGAAGATACGCAGTATTTT.

The gene calls are TRBV29-1 and TRBJ2-5, with a possible D match to TRBD2 (5 bases). Germline values: CDR1 SQVTM, CDR2 ANQGSEA. Trimming stripped 6 bases from V and 5 bases from J, with 22 bases between. CDR3 length: 15 residues. The CDR3 DNA sequence: TGCAGCGTAGAGCGGTGGCTTCCCCCCCGGGAGACCCAGTACTTC. This encodes CSVERWLPPRETQYF.

CDR3 protein: CASSQALRQGPIYGYTF. CDR3 DNA sequence: TGCGCCAGCAGCCAAGCCTTAAGACAGGGGCCAATATATGGCTACACCTTC. V and J are TRBV4-1 and TRBJ1-2; TRBD1 aligns across 8 bases. The J segment lost 5 bases and the V segment lost 1 base, leaving 12 bases of the junction unmatched. Germline V gene lookup returns CDR1 MGHRA and CDR2 YSYEKL. This CDR3 region has 17 residues.

V and J are TRBV9 and TRBJ2-7; 7 positions agree with TRBD2. Germline V gene lookup returns CDR1 SGDLS and CDR2 YYNGEE. Unmatched junction bases numbered 7, after V lost 0 bases and J lost 4 bases. The CDR3 is made up of 15 amino acids. In DNA form, the CDR3 reads TGTGCCAGCAGCGTAGGGGGGGGACCGCCTTACGAGCAGTACTTC. Translation: CASSVGGGPPYEQYF.

This chain links TRBV9 with TRBJ2-3; TRBD2 aligns across 7 bases. This CDR3 is built from 16 residues. Losses at the gene ends were 5 bases for V and 0 bases for J; bases not matched to a gene: 9. CDR1 and CDR2 (germline): SGDLS, YYNGEE. This CDR3 reads CASSHGGSTSTDTQYF. The CDR3 coding sequence is TGTGCCAGCAGTCATGGCGGGAGTACCAGCACAGATACGCAGTATTTT.

The chain couples TRBV6-5 to TRBJ1-1; D uncertain. CDR3 length: 15 residues. V was pared by 0 bases and J by 0 bases, with 8 bases between. CDR1 is MNHEY and CDR2 is SVGAGI in the germline V gene. DNA of the CDR3: TGTGCCAGCAGTTACTCGGGAGCAATGAACACTGAAGCTTTCTTT. It codes for CASSYSGAMNTEAFF.

The chain uses TRBV27 and TRBJ2-7; 11 bases line up with TRBD2. CDR3 length equals 14 residues. The V gene's germline CDR1 is MNHEY and CDR2 SMNVEV (reference sequence). Trimming cost V 5 bases and J 4 bases; bases outside gene matches: 4. The CDR3 sequence is CASSPTSGSYEQYF. The CDR3 nucleotides are TGTGCCAGCAGTCCAACTAGCGGGAGTTACGAGCAGTACTTC.

In DNA, the CDR3 is TGTGCCTGGAGTGTATTATCAGGTAACACTGAAGCTTTCTTT. It encodes CAWSVLSGNTEAFF. V and J are TRBV30 and TRBJ1-1, with no clear D. This CDR3 has 14 residues. Germline V gene sequence: CDR1 GTSNPN, CDR2 SVGIG (reference sequence). Trimming pared 0 bases from V and 2 bases from J, leaving 10 bases between.

V usage is TRBV30 and J usage is TRBJ2-1; 10 bases line up with TRBD2. The germline V gene encodes CDR1 GTSNPN and CDR2 SVGIG (reference sequence). Germline trimming cut 3 bases from V and 10 bases from J; bases unmatched to any gene: 9. This CDR3 contains 14 residues. CDR3 DNA sequence: TGTGCCTGGAGGGGCACTAGCGGGACGGGAGAGCAGTTCTTC. Amino acids: CAWRGTSGTGEQFF.

Concerning this clone itself: Other DNA sequences within the sample encode an identical CDR3. The rearrangement uses TRBV19 and TRBJ2-1; 8 bases fit TRBD2. Germline lookup yields CDR1 LNHDA and CDR2 SQIVND (reference sequence). The ends lost 4 bases at V and 2 bases at J; junction bases unmatched: 4. This CDR3 is 15 amino acids long. The CDR3 region has the DNA TGTGCCAGTAGTAGAGCTAGCGGGCCCTACAATGAGCAGTTCTTC. As protein: CASSRASGPYNEQFF.

The chain recombines TRBV19 with TRBJ2-7; 10 positions match TRBD1. The V segment lost 3 bases and the J segment 6 bases; nucleotides outside the gene matches: 5. From germline, CDR1 is LNHDA and CDR2 SQIVND (reference sequence). The length of the CDR3 is 14 residues. The CDR3 loop reads CASSMGTGEFEQYF. DNA for the CDR3: TGTGCCAGTAGTATGGGGACAGGGGAATTCGAGCAGTACTTC.